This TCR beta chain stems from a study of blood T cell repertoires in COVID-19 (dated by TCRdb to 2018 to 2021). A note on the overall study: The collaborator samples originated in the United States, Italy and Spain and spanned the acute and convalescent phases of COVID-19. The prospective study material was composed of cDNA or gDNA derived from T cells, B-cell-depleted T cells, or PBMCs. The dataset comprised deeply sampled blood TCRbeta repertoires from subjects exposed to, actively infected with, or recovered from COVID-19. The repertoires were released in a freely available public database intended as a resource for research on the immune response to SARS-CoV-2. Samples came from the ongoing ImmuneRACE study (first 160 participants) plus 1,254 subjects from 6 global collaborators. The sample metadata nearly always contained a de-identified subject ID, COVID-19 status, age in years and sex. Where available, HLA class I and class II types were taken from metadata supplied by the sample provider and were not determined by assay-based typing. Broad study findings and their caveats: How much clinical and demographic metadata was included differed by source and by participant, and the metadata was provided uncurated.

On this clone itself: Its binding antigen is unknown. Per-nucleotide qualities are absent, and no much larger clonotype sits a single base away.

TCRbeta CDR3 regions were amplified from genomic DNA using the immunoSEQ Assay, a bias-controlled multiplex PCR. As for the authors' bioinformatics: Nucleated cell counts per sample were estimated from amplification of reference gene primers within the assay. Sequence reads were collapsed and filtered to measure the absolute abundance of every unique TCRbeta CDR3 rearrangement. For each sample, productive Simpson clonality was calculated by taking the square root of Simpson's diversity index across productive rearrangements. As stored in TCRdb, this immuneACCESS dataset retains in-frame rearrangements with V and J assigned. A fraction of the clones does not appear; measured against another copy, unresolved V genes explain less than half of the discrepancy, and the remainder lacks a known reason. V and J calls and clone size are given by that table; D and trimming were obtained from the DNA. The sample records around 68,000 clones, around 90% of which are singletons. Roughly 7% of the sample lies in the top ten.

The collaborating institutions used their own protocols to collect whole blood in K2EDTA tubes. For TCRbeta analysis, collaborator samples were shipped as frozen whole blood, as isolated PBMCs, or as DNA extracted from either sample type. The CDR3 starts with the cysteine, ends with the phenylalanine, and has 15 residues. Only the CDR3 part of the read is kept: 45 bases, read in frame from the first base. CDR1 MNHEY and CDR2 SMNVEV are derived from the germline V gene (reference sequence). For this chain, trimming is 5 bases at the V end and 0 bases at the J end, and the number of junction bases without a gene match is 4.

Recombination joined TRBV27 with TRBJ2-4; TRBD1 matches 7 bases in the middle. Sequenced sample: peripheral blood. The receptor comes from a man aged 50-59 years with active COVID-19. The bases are TGTGCCAGCAGTGACAGGGTTCTAGCCAAAAACATTCAGTACTTC. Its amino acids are CASSDRVLAKNIQYF.